The rows below give T cell receptor beta chains drawn from one sample of a study of T cell changes during pregnancy in multiple sclerosis. Some clones are missing from TCRdb's copy, which holds only in-frame ones; the method was immunoSEQ multiplex PCR. The sample contains about 38,000 clones, roughly 89% of which appear only once. The starting material was CD4+ T cells from peripheral blood mononuclear cells, obtained before pregnancy. These receptors were collected from a female donor with multiple sclerosis, enrolled in a pregnancy study. Both conserved end residues are part of each CDR3. D genes are given only for firm matches. The listing skips clone size in some rows; elsewhere it reads once, few, many or a size class.

clone_size j_call v_call d_call cdr3_length cdr3_nt cdr3_aa
. TRBJ2-2 TRBV5-1 . 15 TGCGCCAGCAGCTTCGGGGGTTTGGACACCGGGGAGCTGTTTTTT CASSFGGLDTGELFF
. TRBJ2-4 TRBV5-1 TRBD1 15 TGCGCCAGCAGCTTGGGGGACAGAGCCAAAAACATTCAGTACTTC CASSLGDRAKNIQYF
once TRBJ2-7 TRBV6-6 TRBD1 14 TGTGCCGGGCGGAGGACAGGGACCTCCTACGAGCAGTACTTC CAGRRTGTSYEQYF
. TRBJ1-2 TRBV4-2 TRBD1 14 TGTGCCAGCAGCCCGACAGGGGGCGGGAGTGGCTACACCTTC CASSPTGGGSGYTF
. TRBJ2-3 TRBV13 TRBD1 17 TGTGCCAGCAGCGTCCAGGTCGGGACAGGTACTGTGGATACGCAGTATTTT CASSVQVGTGTVDTQYF
. TRBJ1-2 TRBV11-2 . 14 TGTGCCAGCAGCTTAGTCAGGCTTTATGCGGGCTACACCTTC CASSLVRLYAGYTF
. TRBJ2-1 TRBV29-1 TRBD1 12 TGCAGCGTGACAGGGGTAGACAATGAGCAGTTCTTC CSVTGVDNEQFF
. TRBJ1-6 TRBV10-1 . 13 TGCGCCAGCAGTTGGGGGGAGAATTCACCCCTCCACTTT CASSWGENSPLHF
few TRBJ2-3 TRBV5-1 TRBD2 17 TGCGCCAGCAGCCCAGCCTTGAGCGCGGGGGGGCCAGATACGCAGTATTTT CASSPALSAGGPDTQYF
. TRBJ1-5 TRBV15 . 15 TGTGCCACCAGCAGAGATACGGCAGGGGATCAGCCCCAGCATTTT CATSRDTAGDQPQHF
. TRBJ1-5 TRBV11-2 . 13 TGTGCCAGCAGCTTAGAACGGGATCAGCCCCAGCATTTT CASSLERDQPQHF
. TRBJ2-7 TRBV7-8 . 15 TGTGCCAGCAGCCTAGGCCCACGTTCCGGCTACGAGCAGTACTTC CASSLGPRSGYEQYF
. TRBJ2-2 TRBV18 . 16 TGTGCCAGCTCGCTACGACAGGCACTTTTCACCGGGGAGCTGTTTTTT CASSLRQALFTGELFF
once TRBJ2-7 TRBV4-3 . 13 TGCGCCAGCAGCCAACAGGCAGCCTACGAGCAGTACTTC CASSQQAAYEQYF
. TRBJ1-4 TRBV5-4 TRBD1 16 TGTGCCAGCAGTATATACCCGGGACAGGGTCGTGAAAAACTGTTTTTT CASSIYPGQGREKLFF